The 21 T cell receptor beta chains in this list originate from one sample, sequenced in a study of T cell repertoires in cytomegalovirus infection. TCRdb processed the reads anew with MiXCR; each CDR3 protein has one entry. This table has fewer than 200,000 distinct CDR3 sequences, about 15% appearing once. The sequenced material came from PBMCs. These receptors originate from a human donor in good health (CMV status not recorded). Some clones in this sample may be carry-over from other donors' samples.

This clonotype was recorded many times. The chain links TRBV12-3 or TRBV12-4 to TRBJ1-1; 7 nucleotides match TRBD1. J was trimmed by 4 bases and V by 7 bases; bases with no gene match: 3. This CDR3 contains 12 residues. The CDR3 protein is CASNRGGTEAFF. CDR3 nucleotides: TGTGCCAGCAACAGGGGCGGCACTGAAGCTTTCTTT.

This clonotype was picked up a small number of times. The chain links TRBV7-9 to TRBJ2-1; D gene uncertain. There are 12 residues in the CDR3. Germline lookup yields CDR1 SEHNR and CDR2 FQNEAQ (reference sequence). Trimming removed 2 bases at V and 9 bases at J, with 8 bases between. CDR3 nucleotide sequence: TGTGCCAGCAGCTTAATCGGGTCTGAGCAGTTCTTC. This translates into CASSLIGSEQFF.

The J gene is TRBJ2-7, the V gene TRBV6-1; 7 positions match TRBD1. Looked up from germline, CDR1 is MNHNS and CDR2 is SASEGT. This CDR3 has 14 residues. The J segment lost 2 bases and the V segment lost 4 bases, leaving 5 bases of the junction unmatched. CDR3 region: CASSGQGLTYEQYF. DNA of the CDR3: TGTGCCAGCAGTGGACAGGGCCTCACCTACGAGCAGTACTTC.

In this sample, this clonotype turned up a few times. The rearrangement joins TRBV29-1 to TRBJ2-7; no clear D gene. Between the trimmed V and J ends, which lost 5 bases and 4 bases, there was a span of 12 bases. There are 12 residues in the CDR3. Germline V gene data show CDR1 as SQVTM and CDR2 as ANQGSEA. DNA of the CDR3: TGCAGCGTTCAAACGGACCTGTACGAGCAGTACTTC. Amino acids: CSVQTDLYEQYF.

As regards this clonotype: A much larger clone differs from this one at a single base, so this may be a read error. This chain's CDR3 is CASSLQGTGAYEQHF. CDR3 nucleotides: TGTGCCAGCAGCTTGCAGGGGACGGGGGCCTACGAGCAGCACTTC. This sequence joins TRBV5-4 and TRBJ2-7; D is possibly TRBD1 or TRBD2 (6 bases each). The CDR3 length is 15 residues. Looked up from germline, CDR1 is SGHNT and CDR2 is YYREEE (reference sequence).

The chain joins TRBV14 to TRBJ2-7; TRBD1 aligns across 10 bases. The CDR3 has 15 amino acids. With V trimmed by 4 bases and J by 0 bases, 3 bases remained unmatched. In germline, CDR1 is SGHDN, CDR2 FVKESK. Here the CDR3 DNA reads TGTGCCAGCAGCCTAAGGACAGGGGGCTCCTACGAGCAGTACTTC. Protein: CASSLRTGGSYEQYF.

This chain uses TRBV28 with TRBJ1-1; D gene ambiguous. Trimming removed 7 bases from V and 1 base from J, with 16 bases in between. Looked up from germline, CDR1 is MDHEN and CDR2 is SYDVKM. This CDR3 contains 15 residues. The DNA for the CDR3 is TGTGCCAGCATTCCCCTGCTTGGAGCGAACACTGAAGCTTTCTTT. Encoded protein: CASIPLLGANTEAFF.

The J gene is TRBJ2-1, the V gene TRBV29-1; TRBD2 is a possible D gene (6 bases). Germline V gene lookup returns CDR1 SQVTM and CDR2 ANQGSEA. Trimming took 2 bases from V and 7 from J, leaving 15 bases between them. The CDR3 runs 14 residues. The DNA of the CDR3 is TGCAGCGTTGAACTAGCGAGATTACCGAATGAGCAGTTCTTC. Protein product: CSVELARLPNEQFF.

This clonotype was recorded at least ten times. The chain couples TRBV20-1 to TRBJ2-5; possible D gene TRBD1, 6 bases. V dropped 6 bases and J dropped 2 bases, with 10 bases sitting between them. Germline CDR1 is DFQATT and CDR2 is SNEGSKA (reference sequence). The CDR3 totals 12 residues. CDR3 in amino acids: CSARQVQETQYF. The CDR3 nucleotides are TGCAGTGCGAGACAGGTTCAAGAGACCCAGTACTTC.

This chain links TRBV29-1 with TRBJ1-2; D is undetermined. Germline V gene sequence: CDR1 SQVTM, CDR2 ANQGSEA. This CDR3 is built from 15 residues. V lost 1 base and J lost 5, with 17 bases in between. CDR3 amino acids: CSVEVSISVGYGYTF. CDR3 coding DNA: TGCAGCGTTGAAGTGAGCATCTCGGTGGGATATGGCTACACCTTC. Combining the CDR3 with reference TRBV29-1 and TRBJ1-2 gives the whole variable domain SAVISQKPSRDICQRGTSLTIQCQVDSQVTMMFWYRQQPGQSLTLIATANQGSEATYESGFVIDKFPISRPNLTFSTLTVSNMSPEDSSIYLCSVEVSISVGYGYTFGSGTRLTVV.

V usage is TRBV28 and J usage is TRBJ2-7; TRBD2 aligns across 7 bases. The CDR3 sequence is 13 residues long. Germline CDR1 and CDR2: MDHEN and SYDVKM. Trimming took 5 bases from V and 3 from J; bases not matched to a gene: 4. CDR3 loop: CASSPPGGYEQYF. CDR3 nucleotides: TGTGCCAGCAGTCCCCCGGGAGGCTACGAGCAGTACTTC.

This clonotype was seen a few times. This chain joins TRBV5-1 and TRBJ2-7, with D maybe TRBD1 (5 bases). The CDR3 runs to 15 residues. Looked up from germline, CDR1 is SGHRS and CDR2 is YFSETQ. The V gene lost 0 bases and the J gene lost 3 bases, with 13 bases spanning the gap. The CDR3 DNA reads as TGCGCCAGCAGCTTGGCCGCAGGGTGGTACTACGAGCAGTACTTC. Its translation is CASSLAAGWYYEQYF.

This clonotype appeared many times. The chain carries TRBV7-8 and TRBJ2-7; D is unclear. The germline CDR1 and CDR2 sequences are SGHVS and FQNEAQ. This CDR3 is 12 amino acids long. Trimming shortened V by 5 bases and J by 4 bases, and 9 bases separated the two germline ends. The CDR3 spells CASSPSGYEQYF. The CDR3 DNA is TGTGCCAGCAGCCCCTCGGGTTACGAGCAGTACTTC. Based on the CDR3 plus reference TRBV7-8 and TRBJ2-7, the full variable domain is GAGVSQSPRYKVAKRGQDVALRCDPISGHVSLFWYQQALGQGPEFLTYFQNEAQLDKSGLPSDRFFAERPEGSVSTLKIQRTQQEDSAVYLCASSPSGYEQYFGPGTRLTVT.

This clonotype was observed many times. The CDR3, as DNA: TGTGCCAGCAGCCCAGGGAAGGGCTGGGAAAAACTGTTTTTT. Protein sequence: CASSPGKGWEKLFF. The chain links TRBV7-2 to TRBJ1-4; perhaps TRBD1 as D (5 bases). The CDR3 loop spans 14 amino acids. V lost 5 bases and J lost 8, with 15 bases in between. Germline-derived CDR1 and CDR2 are SGHTA and FQGNSA.

This clonotype was found many times. The chain combines TRBV11-2 with TRBJ2-2; 9 nucleotides match TRBD2. Germline CDR1 reads SGHAT; CDR2 reads FQNNGV. The CDR3 loop spans 16 amino acids. V shed 3 bases, J shed 8 bases, and the junction held 10 bases outside the gene matches. CDR3 DNA: TGTGCCAGCAGCTTCTCCGGCGGGGGGGGAGGGGGGGAGCTGTTTTTT. Translating it yields CASSFSGGGGGGELFF.

This rearrangement joins TRBV29-1 to TRBJ2-1, with 9 bases lining up with TRBD2. From germline, CDR1 is SQVTM and CDR2 ANQGSEA. This CDR3 has 14 residues. V shed 7 bases and J 5 bases; nucleotides not matched to a gene: 9. Written as DNA, the CDR3 is TGCAGCGCGATGGGAAGCGGGGGGCACAATGAGCAGTTCTTC. Its protein is CSAMGSGGHNEQFF.

V gene TRBV7-9 combines with J gene TRBJ2-5; tentatively, D is TRBD2 (5 bases). This CDR3 region has 15 residues. Looked up from germline, CDR1 is SEHNR and CDR2 is FQNEAQ (reference sequence). The germline V and J ends were trimmed by 5 bases and 4 bases, with 17 bases remaining between them. Here the CDR3 reads CASSIRAPAGETQYF. In nucleotides, the CDR3 is TGTGCCAGCAGCATCCGGGCGCCCGCGGGAGAGACCCAGTACTTC.

A few counts support this clonotype. V usage is TRBV10-3 and J usage is TRBJ1-1; tentative D call: TRBD1 (6 bases). Deletions cut 10 bases from V and 1 base from J, with 13 bases between. This CDR3 has 13 amino acids. Germline V lookup: CDR1 ENHRY, CDR2 SYGVKD. In DNA, the CDR3 is TGTGCCAGCGAATTGGGACAGAACACTGAAGCTTTCTTT. This sequence encodes CASELGQNTEAFF.

This clonotype was seen many times. The chain joins TRBV7-2 to TRBJ1-2, with TRBD1 as a possible D gene (6 bases). Per germline, CDR1 SGHTA and CDR2 FQGNSA. V was shortened by 1 base and J by 0 bases, with 9 bases between the two germline ends. The CDR3 covers 15 residues. The CDR3 DNA is TGTGCCAGCAGCTTAGACAGGGCAGCTAACTATGGCTACACCTTC. Translating gives CASSLDRAANYGYTF.

This clonotype was counted at least ten times. The V call is TRBV7-9, the J call TRBJ2-6; D is ambiguous. V was clipped by 2 bases and J by 1 base, with 6 bases between them. CDR1 and CDR2 from the germline V gene are SEHNR and FQNEAQ (reference sequence). This CDR3 has 15 amino acids. The CDR3 protein is CASSLWGSGANVLTF. Written as DNA, the CDR3 is TGTGCCAGCAGCTTATGGGGTTCTGGGGCCAACGTCCTGACTTTC.

The table lists this clonotype with many counts. V is TRBV7-3 and J is TRBJ2-5; D is unclear. The CDR3 has 13 residues. Trimming cost V 5 bases and J 2 bases, with 9 bases left between them. Per the germline V gene, CDR1 is SGHTA and CDR2 is FQGTGA. CDR3 loop: CASSQEIQETQYF. The DNA for the CDR3 is TGTGCCAGCAGCCAAGAGATACAAGAGACCCAGTACTTC.